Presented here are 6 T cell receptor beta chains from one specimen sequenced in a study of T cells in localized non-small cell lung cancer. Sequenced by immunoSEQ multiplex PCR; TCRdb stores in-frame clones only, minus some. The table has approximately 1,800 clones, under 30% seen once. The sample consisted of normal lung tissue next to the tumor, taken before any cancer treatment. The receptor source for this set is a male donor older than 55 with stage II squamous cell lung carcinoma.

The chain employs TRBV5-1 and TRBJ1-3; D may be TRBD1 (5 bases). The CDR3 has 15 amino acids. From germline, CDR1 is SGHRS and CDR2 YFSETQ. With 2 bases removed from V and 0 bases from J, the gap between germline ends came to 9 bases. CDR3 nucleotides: TGCGCCAGCAGCTTTGGGGGAAGCTCTGGAAACACCATATATTTT. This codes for CASSFGGSSGNTIYF.

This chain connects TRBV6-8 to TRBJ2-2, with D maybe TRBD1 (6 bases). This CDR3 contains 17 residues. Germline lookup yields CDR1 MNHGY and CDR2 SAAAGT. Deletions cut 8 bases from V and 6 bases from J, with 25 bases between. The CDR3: CASGTWMAGKGAGELFF. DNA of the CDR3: TGTGCCAGCGGAACTTGGATGGCAGGGAAGGGGGCCGGGGAGCTGTTTTTT.

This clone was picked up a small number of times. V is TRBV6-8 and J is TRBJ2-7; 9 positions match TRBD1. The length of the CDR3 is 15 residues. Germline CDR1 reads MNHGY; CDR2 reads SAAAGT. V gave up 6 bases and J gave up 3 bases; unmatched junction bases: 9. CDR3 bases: TGTGCCAGCAGCGACCCGGGACAGGGAAACTACGAGCAGTACTTC. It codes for CASSDPGQGNYEQYF.

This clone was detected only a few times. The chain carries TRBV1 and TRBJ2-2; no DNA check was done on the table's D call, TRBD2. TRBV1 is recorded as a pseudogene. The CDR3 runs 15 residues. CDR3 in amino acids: CASSQNIELAGELFF. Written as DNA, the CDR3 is TGCGCCAGCAGCCAAAATATTGAGCTCGCCGGGGAGCTGTTTTTT.

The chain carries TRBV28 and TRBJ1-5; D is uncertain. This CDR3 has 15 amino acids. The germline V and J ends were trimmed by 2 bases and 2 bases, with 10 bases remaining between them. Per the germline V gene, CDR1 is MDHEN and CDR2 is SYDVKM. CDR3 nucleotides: TGTGCCAGCAGTTTACGGTTTACAGGCAATCAGCCCCAGCATTTT. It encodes CASSLRFTGNQPQHF.

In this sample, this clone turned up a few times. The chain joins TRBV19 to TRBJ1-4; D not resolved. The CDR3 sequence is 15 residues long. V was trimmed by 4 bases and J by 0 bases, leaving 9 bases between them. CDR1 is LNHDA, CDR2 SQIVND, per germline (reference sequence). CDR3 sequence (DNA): TGTGCCAGTAGTACCGGGATCGCAACTAATGAAAAACTGTTTTTT. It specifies CASSTGIATNEKLFF.